This TCR beta chain was identified in a study of blood T cell repertoires in COVID-19. About the study: The origin of the acute and convalescent COVID-19 samples was the United States, Italy and Spain.

The CDR3 spans 15 residues. Germline V gene data show CDR1 as WSHSY and CDR2 as SAAADI. The V end lost 0 bases, the J end lost 4 bases, and 10 bases lay between the germline ends. Using immunoSEQ multiplex PCR, the repertoire was profiled, and TCRdb retains in-frame clones only, with some absent. The repertoire holds about 250,000 clones, about 80% seen once, with 8.9% in the top ten. This receptor was obtained from a man older than 75 with acute or convalescent COVID-19. Sequenced input: peripheral blood. The chain links TRBV10-2 to TRBJ1-5, with unresolved D. CDR3 amino acids: CASSESRSPNQPQHF. The CDR3 coding sequence is TGCGCCAGCAGTGAGTCTAGGAGTCCTAATCAGCCCCAGCATTTT.